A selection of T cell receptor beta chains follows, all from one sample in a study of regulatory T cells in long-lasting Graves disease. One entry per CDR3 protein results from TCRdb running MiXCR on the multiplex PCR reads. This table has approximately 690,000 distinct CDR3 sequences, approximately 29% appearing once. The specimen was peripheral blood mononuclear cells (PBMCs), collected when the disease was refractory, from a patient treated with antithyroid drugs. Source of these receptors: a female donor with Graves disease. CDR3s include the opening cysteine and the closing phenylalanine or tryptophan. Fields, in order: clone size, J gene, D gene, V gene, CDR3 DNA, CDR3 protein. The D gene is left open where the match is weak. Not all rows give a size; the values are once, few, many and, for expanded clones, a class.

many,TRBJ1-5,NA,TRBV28,TGTGCCAGCAGTGCCCGTCGGGGGACGGAGCAGCCCCAGCATTTT,CASSARRGTEQPQHF
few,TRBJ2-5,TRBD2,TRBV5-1,TGCGCCAGCATCCCGGGACTAGCGGGATTGGTGGAGACCCAGTACTTC,CASIPGLAGLVETQYF
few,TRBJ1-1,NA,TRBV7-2,TGTGCCAGCAGCATGTCACTAACCAACACTGAAGCTTTCTTT,CASSMSLTNTEAFF
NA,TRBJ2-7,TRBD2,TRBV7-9,TGTGCCAGCAGCTCCCCCGTCACGGGACTAGCGGCCTACGAGCAGTACTTC,CASSSPVTGLAAYEQYF
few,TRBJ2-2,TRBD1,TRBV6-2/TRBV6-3,TGTGCCAGCAGTTATAAGGGGACAGGGGGCGCCCCGAGCACCGGGGAGCTGTTTTTT,CASSYKGTGGAPSTGELFF
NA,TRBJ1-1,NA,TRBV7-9,TGTGCCAGCAGCTTAGCTTCATTACCGGGGATCTTT,CASSLASLPGIF
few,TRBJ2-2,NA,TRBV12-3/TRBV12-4,TGTGCCAGCAGTTCCCTAGTATTCAGGGACACCGGGGAGCTGTTTTTT,CASSSLVFRDTGELFF
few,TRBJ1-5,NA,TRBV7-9,NA,CASSFFGDGQPQHF
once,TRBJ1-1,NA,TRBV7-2,TGTGCCAGCAGCTTTAGAGGTTTTGCTGAAGCTTTCTTT,CASSFRGFAEAFF
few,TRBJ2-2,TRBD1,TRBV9,TGTGCCAGCAGCCCCTCGGTAGGCAGGGGGCACGGGGAGCTGTTTTTT,CASSPSVGRGHGELFF
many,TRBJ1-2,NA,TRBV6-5,TGTGCCAGCAGTTACTGGACGGAGGCCTATGGCTACACCTTC,CASSYWTEAYGYTF
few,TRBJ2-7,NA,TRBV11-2,TGTGCCAGCAGCTTAGTGGCGGGGCGGGGGCTCGAGCAGTACTTC,CASSLVAGRGLEQYF
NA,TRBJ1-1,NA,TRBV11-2,TGTGCCAGCAGCTTAGAGCGTGAGGGTTACGGGCGTACTGAAGCTTTCTTT,CASSLEREGYGRTEAFF
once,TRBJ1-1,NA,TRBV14,TGTGCCAGCAGCCAAGATTTGGGTCAATCCGTGAAAGCTTTCTTT,CASSQDLGQSVKAFF
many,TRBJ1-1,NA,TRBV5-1,TGCGCCAGCAGCTTGGAGGGCTCCCTGAGGAACACTGAAGCTTTCTTT,CASSLEGSLRNTEAFF
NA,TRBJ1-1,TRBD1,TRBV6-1,TGTGCCAGCAGAAGACAGGGCTCCGGTGAAGCTTTCTTT,CASRRQGSGEAFF
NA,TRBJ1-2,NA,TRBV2,TGTGCCAGCAGTGAAGCAACTCCTAACCATGGCTACACCTTC,CASSEATPNHGYTF
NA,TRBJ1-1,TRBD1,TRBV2,TGTGCCAGCAGTACGAGGGGGCGCGACACTGAAGCTTTCTTT,CASSTRGRDTEAFF
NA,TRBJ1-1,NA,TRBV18,TGTGCCAGCAGCCCGAGACGGGGGGACACTGAAGCTTTCTTT,CASSPRRGDTEAFF
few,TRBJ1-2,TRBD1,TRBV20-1,TGCAGTGCTAGACGGACAGGGTGGGGCTATGGCTACACCTTC,CSARRTGWGYGYTF
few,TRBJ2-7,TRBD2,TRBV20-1,TGCAGTGCTAGAGACCGACTAGCGGGAGTCTCCTACGAGCAGTACTTC,CSARDRLAGVSYEQYF
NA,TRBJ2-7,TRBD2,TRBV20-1,TGCAGTGCTAGTTCCGGGACTAACTCCTACGAGCAGTACTTC,CSASSGTNSYEQYF
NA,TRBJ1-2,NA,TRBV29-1,TGCAGCGTTGTCGGATCCTCTACCGGCTATGGCTACACCTTC,CSVVGSSTGYGYTF
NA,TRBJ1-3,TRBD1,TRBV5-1,TGCGCCAGCAGCTTCGGGACAGCCGAATTTCTTCCAACTGGAAACACCATATATTTT,CASSFGTAEFLPTGNTIYF
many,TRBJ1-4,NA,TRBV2,TGTGCCAGCAAGGGCGGCGCAACTAATGAAAAACTGTTTTTT,CASKGGATNEKLFF
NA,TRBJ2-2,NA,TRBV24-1,TGTGCCACCAGTGATTCCCCATCCGGGGAGCTGTTTTTT,CATSDSPSGELFF
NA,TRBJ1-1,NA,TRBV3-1,TGTGCCAGCAGCCAAGCCTCTTTGAGGGGAGCTTTCTTT,CASSQASLRGAFF
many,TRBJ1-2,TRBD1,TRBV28,TGTGCCAGCAGTCCGCCAGGGGGCGAGGGCTACACCTTC,CASSPPGGEGYTF
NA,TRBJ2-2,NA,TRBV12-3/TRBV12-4,TGTGCCAGCAGTTTAAGGAGCACAGGGCCGACGAACACCGGGGAGCTGTTTTTT,CASSLRSTGPTNTGELFF